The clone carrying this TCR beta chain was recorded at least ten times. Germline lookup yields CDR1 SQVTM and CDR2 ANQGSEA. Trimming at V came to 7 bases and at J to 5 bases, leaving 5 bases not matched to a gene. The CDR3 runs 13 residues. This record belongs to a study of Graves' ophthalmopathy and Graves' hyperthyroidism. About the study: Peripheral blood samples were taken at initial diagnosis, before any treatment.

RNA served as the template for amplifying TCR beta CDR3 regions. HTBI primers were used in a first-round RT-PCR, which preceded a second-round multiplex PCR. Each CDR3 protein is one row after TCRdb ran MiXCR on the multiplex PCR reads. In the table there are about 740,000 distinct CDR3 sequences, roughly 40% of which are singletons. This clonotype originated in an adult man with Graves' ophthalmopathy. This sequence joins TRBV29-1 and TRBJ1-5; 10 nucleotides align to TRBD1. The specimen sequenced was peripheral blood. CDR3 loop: CSGGQGVDQPQHF. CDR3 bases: TGCAGCGGAGGACAGGGGGTTGATCAGCCCCAGCATTTT.